This passage covers 14 T cell receptor beta chains from one sample sequenced in a study of T-cell reconstitution after alpha-beta-depleted transplantation in children listed by TCRdb under 2016. The library was built by means of PCR. This sample was sequenced with an Illumina HiSeq 2500. To normalize quantification of the TCRbeta repertoire, the TCR libraries were built with molecular barcoding that relied on unique molecular identifiers. Through fastp at Q25 and MiXCR, TCRdb rebuilt clones from the public reads, retaining in-frame beta chains. Duplicate CDR3 protein sequences are folded into a single record with the most common DNA and genes. The sample contains roughly 200,000 distinct CDR3 sequences, 13% to 15% of them found a single time. The ten largest account for roughly 13% of the sample. This sample comprised PBMCs from the stem cell graft donor, obtained from the stem cell graft. These TCRs come from a human donor who donated a stem cell graft to a child with acute lymphoblastic leukemia.

Many counts were recorded for this clonotype. The gene calls are TRBV12-3 or TRBV12-4 and TRBJ2-2; D perhaps matches TRBD2 (5 bases). The CDR3 sequence is 14 residues long. Deletions cut 1 base from V and 9 bases from J, with 12 bases between. Here the CDR3 DNA reads TGTGCCAGCAGTTTAGGGTTCGGGGAGAGGGAGCTGTTTTTT. Translating gives CASSLGFGERELFF.

This clonotype has at least ten counts. The chain couples TRBV12-3 or TRBV12-4 to TRBJ1-5, with a possible D match to TRBD1 (6 bases). There are 15 residues in the CDR3. V gave up 8 bases and J gave up 3 bases, with 17 bases separating them. The CDR3, as DNA: TGTGCCAGCGCCACGCGGGGGGGCTACAATCAGCCCCAGCATTTT. Its translation is CASATRGGYNQPQHF.

This clonotype has ten or more counts. The chain uses TRBV29-1 and TRBJ2-5, with D tentatively TRBD1 (6 bases). CDR3 length: 11 amino acids. V was pared by 6 bases and J by 5 bases, with 10 bases between. Germline V gene sequence: CDR1 SQVTM, CDR2 ANQGSEA. This CDR3 reads CSVGGGETQYF. CDR3 coding DNA: TGCAGCGTCGGTGGGGGCGAGACCCAGTACTTC. The entire variable domain, with the rest obtained from reference TRBV29-1 and TRBJ2-5, is as follows: SAVISQKPSRDICQRGTSLTIQCQVDSQVTMMFWYRQQPGQSLTLIATANQGSEATYESGFVIDKFPISRPNLTFSTLTVSNMSPEDSSIYLCSVGGGETQYFGPGTRLLVL.

In this sample, this clonotype turned up many times. V gene TRBV6-5 combines with J gene TRBJ2-3; 11 bases agree with TRBD2. With 1 base clipped from V and 5 bases from J, the junction kept 5 bases outside the gene matches. The CDR3 loop spans 16 amino acids. The germline gives CDR1 MNHEY, CDR2 SVGAGI. The CDR3 region has the DNA TGTGCCAGCAGTTACTATGGCACTAGCGGGAGAGATACGCAGTATTTT. It yields the protein CASSYYGTSGRDTQYF.

In its sample, this clonotype was seen many times. The rearrangement uses TRBV6-5 and TRBJ2-1; tentatively, D is TRBD1 (5 bases). This CDR3 spans 12 amino acids. The germline V gene has CDR1 MNHEY and CDR2 SVGAGI. Trimming cost V 5 bases and J 9 bases, with 11 bases left between them. CDR3 bases: TGTGCCAGCAGTCCAGGGTTGGGTGAGCAGTTCTTC. As protein: CASSPGLGEQFF.

This clonotype was recorded at least ten times. CDR3 DNA sequence: TGCAGCGTTGAAGATGGGGTAGGCACCGGGGAGCTGTTTTTT. Its translation is CSVEDGVGTGELFF. This chain joins TRBV29-1 and TRBJ2-2; D ambiguous. V lost 0 bases to trimming and J lost 4 bases, with 9 bases between them. CDR3 length equals 14 residues. Germline values: CDR1 SQVTM, CDR2 ANQGSEA.

This clonotype showed up just a few times. A read error may account for a junction end that differs from germline. The J gene is TRBJ1-3, the V gene TRBV3-1; 7 positions match TRBD1. The length of the CDR3 is 17 residues. Germline values: CDR1 LGHDT, CDR2 YNNKEL (reference sequence). The CDR3 nucleotides read TGTGCCTGCAGCCGTATTCGTAAGGGGGCTGGCGGAAACACCATATATTTT. Its translation: CACSRIRKGAGGNTIYF.

The V call is TRBV10-3, the J call TRBJ2-2, with 13 bases aligning to TRBD2. The ends lost 4 bases at V and 4 bases at J; junction bases unmatched: 6. CDR1 and CDR2 (germline): ENHRY, SYGVKD. CDR3 length: 17 amino acids. The CDR3 coding sequence is TGTGCCATCAGTGGGACTAGCGGGAGTCGGGGCACCGGGGAGCTGTTTTTT. Translated: CAISGTSGSRGTGELFF.

This clonotype was seen many times. The V call is TRBV5-1, the J call TRBJ1-2; D is unclear. The germline CDR1 and CDR2 sequences are SGHRS and YFSETQ. CDR3 size: 13 residues. V lost 2 bases, J lost 5 bases, and 10 bases lay in between. The CDR3 loop is CASSLDRGYGYTF. CDR3 nucleotides: TGCGCCAGCAGCTTAGATCGAGGATATGGCTACACCTTC.

About this clonotype itself: Just one base apart from a much larger clone, this may be a read error. The V call is TRBV20-1, the J call TRBJ2-1; the match to TRBD2 covers 7 bases. The CDR3 sequence is 14 residues long. Per germline, CDR1 DFQATT and CDR2 SNEGSKA (reference sequence). Here the CDR3 DNA reads TGCAGTGCAGCTAGCGGCCTCTCCTACAATGAGAAGTTCTTC. This encodes CSAASGLSYNEKFF.

This clonotype was picked up many times. The rearrangement links TRBV20-1 to TRBJ2-3; TRBD2 is a possible D gene (5 bases). The CDR3 has 16 amino acids. CDR1 is DFQATT and CDR2 is SNEGSKA in the germline V gene (reference sequence). Trimming took off 6 bases at V and 5 bases at J, with 24 bases between the two ends. CDR3 residues: CSARPLGSVEVDTQYF. CDR3 bases: TGCAGTGCCCGCCCACTGGGGAGCGTTGAGGTAGATACGCAGTATTTT.

This clonotype was observed at least ten times. CDR3 nucleotides: TGTGCCAGCAGCGCCTTGGGACAGGGGAACACTGAAGCTTTCTTT. Its translation: CASSALGQGNTEAFF. The V gene is TRBV5-6, the J gene TRBJ1-1, with 9 bases aligning to TRBD1. CDR1 is SGHDT and CDR2 is YYEEEE in the germline V gene. The CDR3 spans 15 residues. After removal of 4 bases from V and 1 base from J, the junction contained 5 bases not matched to a gene.

This clonotype has only one observation. A read error is possible here, since a much larger clone lies one base away. The chain carries TRBV12-3 or TRBV12-4 and TRBJ2-1; TRBD2 matches at 11 bases. The CDR3 is 15 residues long. The CDR3, as DNA: TGTGCCAGCCGTTTAGGACTAGCGGGTTCCAATGAGCAGTTCTTC. Protein sequence: CASRLGLAGSNEQFF.

This clonotype was counted at least ten times. The rearrangement joins TRBV12-3 or TRBV12-4 to TRBJ2-7; D not certain. Trimming took off 3 bases at V and 6 bases at J, with 9 bases between the two ends. CDR3 length: 12 amino acids. The CDR3 region has the DNA TGTGCCAGCAGTTTTTCAGGCCCCGAGCAGTACTTC. The encoded protein is CASSFSGPEQYF.